These 24 T cell receptor beta chains were all obtained from the same sample, sequenced in a study of OX40 agonist ivuxolimab in advanced cancers. Here immunoSEQ multiplex PCR was the method, and the copy in TCRdb shows in-frame clones only, minus some. Altogether some 120,000 clones are present, roughly 90% being singletons, with the ten largest covering under 0.95%. The input for sequencing was CD4+ or CD8+ T cells sorted from blood, taken in a trial of the OX40 agonist ivuxolimab. The receptors originated from an adult with an advanced solid tumor such as melanoma, head and neck, liver or kidney cancer.

This clone was seen a handful of times. V and J are TRBV7-9 and TRBJ1-1, with D perhaps matching TRBD1 (6 bases). Germline V gene lookup returns CDR1 SEHNR and CDR2 FQNEAQ (reference sequence). This CDR3 has 13 amino acids. Between the trimmed V and J ends, which lost 1 base and 4 bases, there was a span of 7 bases. This CDR3 reads CASSLEGGTEAFF. CDR3 coding DNA: TGTGCCAGCAGCTTAGAGGGGGGCACTGAAGCTTTCTTT.

The chain joins TRBV29-1 to TRBJ2-6, with a possible D match to TRBD2 (5 bases). Trimming stripped 4 bases from V and 1 base from J, with 8 bases between. Per the germline V gene, CDR1 is SQVTM and CDR2 is ANQGSEA. This CDR3 is 14 amino acids long. CDR3 protein: CSVGGRSGANVLTF. The DNA of the CDR3 is TGCAGCGTTGGAGGGCGATCTGGGGCCAACGTCCTGACTTTC.

This chain links TRBV19 with TRBJ1-1, with D unclear. Between the trimmed V and J ends, which lost 5 bases and 4 bases, there was a span of 14 bases. The CDR3 is 14 residues long. Per the germline V gene, CDR1 is LNHDA and CDR2 is SQIVND (reference sequence). The CDR3 loop is CASSYQVSGTEAFF. CDR3 sequence (DNA): TGTGCCAGTAGTTATCAGGTTTCGGGCACTGAAGCTTTCTTT.

V is TRBV28 and J is TRBJ2-1, with D hard to call. V was clipped by 3 bases and J by 5 bases, with 11 bases between them. Germline V gene lookup returns CDR1 MDHEN and CDR2 SYDVKM. The CDR3 spans 14 residues. In nucleotides, the CDR3 is TGTGCCAGCAGTTTTCAAAACACCGACAATGAGCAGTTCTTC. As protein: CASSFQNTDNEQFF.

The V call is TRBV6-5, the J call TRBJ2-2, with D perhaps TRBD1 or TRBD2 (6 bases each). V lost 11 bases and J 3 bases, leaving 13 bases between the germline ends. Germline lookup yields CDR1 MNHEY and CDR2 SVGAGI. The CDR3 is 13 residues long. The CDR3 reads CAALGGYTGELFF. For the CDR3, the DNA is TGTGCCGCCCTAGGGGGGTACACCGGGGAGCTGTTTTTT.

V usage is TRBV6-5 and J usage is TRBJ1-1; 7 positions agree with TRBD1. The germline V gene has CDR1 MNHEY and CDR2 SVGAGI. The V segment lost 0 bases and the J segment 3 bases; nucleotides outside the gene matches: 4. This CDR3 is built from 15 residues. The CDR3 sequence is CASSYSTRGDTEAFF. CDR3 in DNA: TGTGCCAGCAGTTACTCGACCAGGGGGGACACTGAAGCTTTCTTT.

The V call is TRBV11-2, the J call TRBJ2-7; 9 nucleotides line up with TRBD2. Germline lookup yields CDR1 SGHAT and CDR2 FQNNGV. V lost 4 bases to trimming and J lost 4 bases; unmatched junction nucleotides: 11. The CDR3 runs 16 residues. The CDR3 here is CASSSLFSGSAYEQYF. CDR3 in DNA: TGTGCCAGCAGCTCCCTCTTTAGCGGGAGTGCGTACGAGCAGTACTTC.

The chain has TRBV5-1 and TRBJ2-7, with 9 bases that match TRBD2. Trimming cost V 0 bases and J 6 bases; bases outside gene matches: 7. The CDR3 has 15 residues. Germline values: CDR1 SGHRS, CDR2 YFSETQ. The CDR3 nucleotides are TGCGCCAGCAGCTTGGTGGCGGGAGGGGCGGTCGAGCAGTACTTC. This codes for CASSLVAGGAVEQYF.

This chain links TRBV5-1 with TRBJ1-5; D gene ambiguous. Germline CDR1 reads SGHRS; CDR2 reads YFSETQ. The V and J ends lost 2 bases and 5 bases respectively, with 14 bases between them. This CDR3 has 15 amino acids. The CDR3 protein is CASSLREGADQPQHF. The CDR3 DNA is TGCGCCAGCAGCTTAAGAGAGGGCGCGGATCAGCCCCAGCATTTT.

The V and J genes are TRBV6-1 and TRBJ2-1, with a tentative D call TRBD1 (6 bases). The CDR3 totals 15 residues. Germline V gives CDR1 MNHNS, CDR2 SASEGT. Trimming shortened V by 4 bases and J by 2 bases, and 12 bases separated the two germline ends. Here the CDR3 reads CASSGGGGAYNEQFF. CDR3 nucleotides: TGTGCCAGCAGTGGCGGTGGGGGCGCCTACAATGAGCAGTTCTTC.

This chain links TRBV6-4 with TRBJ2-7; 8 positions agree with TRBD1. V lost 10 bases, J lost 0 bases, and 8 bases stayed unmatched. The length of the CDR3 is 14 residues. CDR1 and CDR2 (germline): MRHNA, SNTAGT. This CDR3 is CATRRDRSSYEQYF. The CDR3 DNA follows: TGTGCCACCCGACGGGACAGGAGCTCCTACGAGCAGTACTTC.

The chain combines TRBV4-1 with TRBJ2-5, with TRBD2 identical over 11 bases. Losses at the gene ends were 2 bases for V and 4 bases for J; bases not matched to a gene: 6. The germline CDR1 and CDR2 sequences are MGHRA and YSYEKL. This CDR3 comprises 16 residues. The CDR3 protein is CASSQTIAGGGETQYF. CDR3 DNA: TGCGCCAGCAGCCAAACGATAGCGGGAGGGGGAGAGACCCAGTACTTC.

The V gene is TRBV7-9, the J gene TRBJ2-3; 10 bases agree with TRBD1. CDR3 size: 15 residues. The V gene end was trimmed by 4 bases and the J gene end by 6 bases; junction bases not matched to a gene: 7. Germline V CDR1 and CDR2: SEHNR, FQNEAQ (reference sequence). CDR3 in amino acids: CASSSMTGGVDTQYF. The CDR3 coding sequence is TGTGCCAGCAGCTCAATGACAGGGGGCGTCGATACGCAGTATTTT.

This chain connects TRBV9 to TRBJ2-1, with a weak D call TRBD1 (5 bases). The CDR3 sequence is 15 residues long. Germline values: CDR1 SGDLS, CDR2 YYNGEE. V gave up 0 bases and J gave up 7 bases, with 14 bases separating them. This chain's CDR3 is CASSVVGAGMNEQFF. As DNA, the CDR3 is TGTGCCAGCAGCGTAGTAGGGGCAGGGATGAATGAGCAGTTCTTC.

This chain joins TRBV9 and TRBJ2-1; TRBD2 is a possible D gene (6 bases). The germline V gene has CDR1 SGDLS and CDR2 YYNGEE. Trimming stripped 4 bases from V and 13 bases from J, with 12 bases between. The CDR3 covers 11 residues. The CDR3 protein is CASSPGTHQFF. DNA for the CDR3: TGTGCCAGCAGCCCCGGGACTCATCAGTTCTTC.

This sequence joins TRBV1 and TRBJ2-5; the table's TRBD2 call for D was not verified on the DNA. The assigned J gene may be wrong: the sequence end matches TRBJ2-7 better. TRBV1 is shown as a pseudogene. The length of the CDR3 is 21 residues. The DNA of the CDR3 is TGCACCAGCAGCCACTCCTCGGGACTAGCGGGAGGGCCGACTTGGGACTACGAGCAGTACTTC. Translated, it gives CTSSHSSGLAGGPTWDYEQYF.

The gene calls are TRBV19 and TRBJ2-3, with D possibly matching TRBD1 (5 bases). Between the trimmed V and J ends, which lost 6 bases and 4 bases, there was a span of 11 bases. The CDR3 has 13 amino acids. Germline CDR1 reads LNHDA; CDR2 reads SQIVND (reference sequence). The CDR3 sequence is CASRQVAADTQYF. The CDR3 coding sequence is TGTGCCAGTAGACAGGTGGCTGCAGATACGCAGTATTTT.

The rearrangement links TRBV5-1 to TRBJ2-1; 11 bases are shared with TRBD2. There are 15 residues in the CDR3. V lost 2 bases to trimming and J lost 6 bases; unmatched junction nucleotides: 4. CDR1 SGHRS and CDR2 YFSETQ come from the germline V gene. The CDR3 sequence is CASSLLAGASNEQFF. DNA of the CDR3: TGCGCCAGCAGCTTACTAGCGGGAGCCAGCAATGAGCAGTTCTTC.

The rearrangement links TRBV4-3 to TRBJ1-1, with 8 bases identical to TRBD1. V was pared by 2 bases and J by 3 bases, with 2 bases of the junction left unmatched. This CDR3 has 14 residues. The V gene's germline CDR1 is LGHNA and CDR2 YSLEER. Written as DNA, the CDR3 is TGCGCCAGCAGCCAACAGGGGGCTCACACTGAAGCTTTCTTT. It codes for CASSQQGAHTEAFF.

This clone was seen just once. The chain recombines TRBV10-1 with TRBJ2-5; D ambiguous. Germline values: CDR1 WNHNN, CDR2 SYGVQD (reference sequence). V was shortened by 2 bases and J by 11 bases, with 9 bases between the two germline ends. CDR3 length: 11 residues. The DNA for the CDR3 is TGCGCCAGCAGTGAGAAGCAGGAGCAGTACTTC. Translating it yields CASSEKQEQYF.

Comments on this clone: At one boundary the junction diverges from the germline segment, which might be a read error. V is TRBV5-1 and J is TRBJ1-5; D might be TRBD1 (6 bases). From germline, CDR1 is SGHRS and CDR2 YFSETQ. The CDR3 consists of 15 residues. The CDR3 nucleotides read TGTGCCAGCAGCTTTGGTACAGGGCTCAATCAGCCCCAGCATTTT. This sequence encodes CASSFGTGLNQPQHF. Full variable domain (rest looked up from reference TRBV5-1 and TRBJ1-5): KAGVTQTPRYLIKTRGQQVTLSCSPISGHRSVSWYQQTPGQGLQFLFEYFSETQRNKGNFPGRFSGRQFSNSRSEMNVSTLELGDSALYLCASSFGTGLNQPQHFGDGTRLSIL.

This chain links TRBV19 with TRBJ2-5; 12 nucleotides align to TRBD2. The J call is doubtful: the DNA matches TRBJ2-7 better. The CDR3 is 14 amino acids. The V gene's germline CDR1 is LNHDA and CDR2 SQIVND (reference sequence). The CDR3 DNA is TGTGCCAGTCGGACTAGCGGGACATCCTACGAGCAGTACTTC. Translated, it gives CASRTSGTSYEQYF.

This chain links TRBV19 with TRBJ2-2; 7 bases map to TRBD2. Looked up from germline, CDR1 is LNHDA and CDR2 is SQIVND (reference sequence). Trimming cost V 7 bases and J 1 base; bases outside gene matches: 9. CDR3 length equals 16 residues. CDR3 in amino acids: CASTPRSGMNTGELFF. CDR3 nucleotides: TGTGCCAGTACTCCTCGAAGCGGGATGAACACCGGGGAGCTGTTTTTT.

The chain joins TRBV5-1 to TRBJ2-6; D call uncertain. The CDR3 extends over 18 amino acids. V dropped 0 bases and J dropped 2 bases, with 15 bases sitting between them. Germline V gene data show CDR1 as SGHRS and CDR2 as YFSETQ. The CDR3 protein is CASSLASPLATGANVLTF. DNA for the CDR3: TGCGCCAGCAGCTTGGCTAGTCCCCTGGCGACTGGGGCCAACGTCCTGACTTTC.